Listed below are T cell receptor beta chains from one sample, sequenced in a study of cytomegalovirus exposure and HLA in healthy donors. The data were produced by immunoSEQ multiplex PCR, yet TCRdb's version contains in-frame clones alone and is incomplete. The repertoire consists of 40,000 or so clones, with 50% to 75% occurring once and the leading ten covering around 8.7%. Material for sequencing was PBMCs. The receptor source for this set is a human donor in good health. CDR3s include the opening cysteine and the closing phenylalanine or tryptophan. A row's size may be missing; if present it is once, few, many or a size class.

J: TRBJ1-4
V: TRBV28
size: -
CDR3: CASSLISEKLFF

J: TRBJ2-7
V: TRBV6-1
size: -
CDR3: CASSEFGAGAYEQYF

J: TRBJ2-3
V: TRBV5-1
size: once
CDR3: CASSLAPADTQYF

J: TRBJ2-7
V: TRBV29-1
size: -
CDR3: CSVRGAVDRNEQYF

J: TRBJ2-7
V: TRBV7-8
size: -
CDR3: CASSPRSGGDYEQYF

J: TRBJ1-5
V: TRBV2
size: -
CDR3: CASSVVGRNQPQHF

J: TRBJ1-6
V: TRBV21-1
size: -
CDR3: CASSKQGARIQSPLHF

J: TRBJ2-5
V: TRBV9
size: -
CDR3: CASSVAPGLSQETQYF

J: TRBJ2-7
V: TRBV29-1
size: -
CDR3: CSVHHRGAYEQYF

J: TRBJ2-7
V: TRBV30
size: -
CDR3: CAWTVQDRARQYF

J: TRBJ2-3
V: TRBV28
size: few
CDR3: CASINQGTDTQYF

J: TRBJ1-2
V: TRBV5-8
size: -
CDR3: CASSGQGDYYGYTF

J: TRBJ1-2
V: TRBV4-3
size: -
CDR3: CASSQTAGYSSGGYTF

J: TRBJ1-2
V: TRBV5-1
size: -
CDR3: CASREVGAGEGYTF

J: TRBJ1-4
V: TRBV30
size: -
CDR3: CAWSKGGRDEKLFF

J: TRBJ1-5
V: TRBV6-1
size: -
CDR3: CASRLRTGSNQPQHF

J: TRBJ1-3
V: TRBV29-1
size: -
CDR3: CSVEDRGNSGNTIYF

J: TRBJ2-3
V: TRBV5-8
size: -
CDR3: CASSLVQTDTQYF

J: TRBJ1-2
V: TRBV7-6
size: few
CDR3: CASSYSELRGYTF

J: TRBJ2-1
V: TRBV5-1
size: -
CDR3: CASSLLGQANYNEQFF

J: TRBJ2-2
V: TRBV7-6
size: -
CDR3: CASSLRWELFF

J: TRBJ1-4
V: TRBV29-1
size: -
CDR3: CSARSNEKLFF

J: TRBJ1-3
V: TRBV7-2
size: few
CDR3: CASSPGGARPTIYF

J: TRBJ1-6
V: TRBV5-1
size: -
CDR3: CASSNHDGGSYNSPLHF

J: TRBJ2-5
V: TRBV9
size: -
CDR3: CASSVAGGTGTQYF

J: TRBJ2-3
V: TRBV4-3
size: -
CDR3: CASRRVGGGASTDTQYF

J: TRBJ1-2
V: TRBV25-1
size: few
CDR3: CASSESPGQGGAGYGYTF

J: TRBJ1-2
V: TRBV9
size: -
CDR3: CASSVVAVTPYGYTF

J: TRBJ1-1
V: TRBV7-8
size: -
CDR3: CASRHRTAFNTEAFF

J: TRBJ1-2
V: TRBV5-4
size: -
CDR3: CASSPGQSLANYGYTF

J: TRBJ2-7
V: TRBV29-1
size: few
CDR3: CSVVRSDYEQYF

J: TRBJ1-2
V: TRBV10-3
size: few
CDR3: CAIMRDIPANYGYTF

J: TRBJ1-5
V: TRBV5-1
size: -
CDR3: CASSLFLGQRQHF

J: TRBJ1-5
V: TRBV30
size: -
CDR3: CAWSFTGSGQPQHF

J: TRBJ1-6
V: TRBV30
size: -
CDR3: CAWSVQEDYNSPLHF

J: TRBJ1-1
V: TRBV4-2
size: -
CDR3: CASSQDMGAGGTEAFF

J: TRBJ1-2
V: TRBV2
size: -
CDR3: CASRTGGSNYGYTF